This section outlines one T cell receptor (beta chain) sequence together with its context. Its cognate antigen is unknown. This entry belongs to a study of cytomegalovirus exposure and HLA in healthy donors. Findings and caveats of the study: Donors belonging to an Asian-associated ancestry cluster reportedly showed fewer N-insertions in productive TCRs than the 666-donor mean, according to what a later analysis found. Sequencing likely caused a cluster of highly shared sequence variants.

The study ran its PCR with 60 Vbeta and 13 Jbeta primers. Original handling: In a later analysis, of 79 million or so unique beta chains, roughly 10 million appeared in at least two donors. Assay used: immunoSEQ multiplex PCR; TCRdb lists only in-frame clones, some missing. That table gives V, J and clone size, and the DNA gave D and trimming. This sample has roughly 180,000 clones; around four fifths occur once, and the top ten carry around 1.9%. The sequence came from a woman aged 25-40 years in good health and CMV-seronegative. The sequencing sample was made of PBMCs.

CDR3 region: CASSFLVGQGNTEAFF. The DNA of the CDR3 is TGTGCCAGCAGCTTTCTGGTTGGACAGGGGAACACTGAAGCTTTCTTT. V and J are TRBV7-9 and TRBJ1-1, with 8 bases identical to TRBD1. Germline V gives CDR1 SEHNR, CDR2 FQNEAQ (reference sequence). Losses at the gene ends were 3 bases for V and 1 base for J; bases not matched to a gene: 7. The CDR3 loop spans 16 amino acids.